Included here is one T cell receptor (beta chain) sequence, with context. Its antigen remains unidentified. Losses at the gene ends were 4 bases for V and 2 bases for J; bases not matched to a gene: 6. Germline CDR1 is SNHLY and CDR2 is FYNNEI. This CDR3 is 17 amino acids long. This specimen belongs to a study of cytomegalovirus exposure and HLA in healthy donors. Whole-study results and caveats: CMV antigen specificity was confirmed in vitro for a few CMV-associated chains.

The assay was immunoSEQ multiplex PCR, and TCRdb's table has in-frame clones only and misses some. The sample shows 160,000 or so clones, approximately 86% of them seen only once. This chain connects TRBV2 to TRBJ1-5; 12 bases are a match to TRBD1. This clonotype was obtained from a man aged 18 to 30 in good health and CMV-seropositive. Sequencing was carried out using PBMCs. The CDR3 reads CASSVYGTGGGNQPQHF. The CDR3 nucleotides are TGTGCCAGCAGTGTTTACGGGACAGGGGGCGGCAATCAGCCCCAGCATTTT.